The entry below gives a single T cell receptor (beta chain) sequence along with its context. This sample was taken from a study of blood T cell repertoires in COVID-19. Across the whole study: Nucleic acid was either cDNA or gDNA, and it came from T cells, B-cell-depleted T cells, or PBMCs.

Original handling: Amplification of reference gene primers provided the estimated nucleated cell counts. Sequencing used immunoSEQ multiplex PCR; TCRdb keeps in-frame clones, though not all of them. V, J and clone size were drawn from that table, and D and trimming were deduced from the DNA. The repertoire includes 300,000 to 450,000 clones, roughly nine tenths of them detected once, and under 4% sits in the top ten. During active infection, Seattle patients enrolled and were then monitored through disease. Germline CDR1 is SGHDN and CDR2 is FVKESK. This CDR3 is built from 14 residues. The V end lost 4 bases, the J end lost 0 bases, and 9 bases lay between the germline ends.

The chain links TRBV14 to TRBJ1-1; D call uncertain. The sample consisted of peripheral blood. The source of this sequence is a young woman with COVID-19, enrolled during active disease. The CDR3 protein is CASSPTLMNTEAFF. The CDR3 bases are TGTGCCAGCAGCCCGACATTAATGAACACTGAAGCTTTCTTT.